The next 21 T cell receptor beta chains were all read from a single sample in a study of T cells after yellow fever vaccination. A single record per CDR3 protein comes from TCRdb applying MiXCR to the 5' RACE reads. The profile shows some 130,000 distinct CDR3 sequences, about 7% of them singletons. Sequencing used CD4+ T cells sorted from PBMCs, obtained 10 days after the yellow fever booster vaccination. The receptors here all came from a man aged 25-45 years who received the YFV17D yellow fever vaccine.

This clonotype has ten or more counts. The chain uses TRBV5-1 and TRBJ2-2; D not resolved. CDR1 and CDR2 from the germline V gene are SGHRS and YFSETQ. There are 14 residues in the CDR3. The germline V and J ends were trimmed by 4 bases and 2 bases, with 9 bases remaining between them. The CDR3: CASSRTSNTGELFF. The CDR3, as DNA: TGCGCCAGCAGCCGAACCAGTAACACCGGGGAGCTGTTTTTT.

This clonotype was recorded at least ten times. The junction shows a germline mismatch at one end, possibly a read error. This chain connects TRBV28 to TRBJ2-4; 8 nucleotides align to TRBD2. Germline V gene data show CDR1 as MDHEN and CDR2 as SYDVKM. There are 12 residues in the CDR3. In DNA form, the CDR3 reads TGTGCCAGCAGTTTCGCCCGGGAGGGCCTGGACTTC. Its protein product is CASSFAREGLDF.

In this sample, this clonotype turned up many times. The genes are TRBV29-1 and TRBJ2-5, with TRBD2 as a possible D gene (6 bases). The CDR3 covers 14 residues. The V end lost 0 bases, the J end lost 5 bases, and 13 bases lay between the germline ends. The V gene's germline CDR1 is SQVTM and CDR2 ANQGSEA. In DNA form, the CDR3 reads TGCAGCGTTGAAGATCTCGGGGGTGGGGAGACCCAGTACTTC. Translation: CSVEDLGGGETQYF. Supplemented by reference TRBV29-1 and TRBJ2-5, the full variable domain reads SAVISQKPSRDICQRGTSLTIQCQVDSQVTMMFWYRQQPGQSLTLIATANQGSEATYESGFVIDKFPISRPNLTFSTLTVSNMSPEDSSIYLCSVEDLGGGETQYFGPGTRLLVL.

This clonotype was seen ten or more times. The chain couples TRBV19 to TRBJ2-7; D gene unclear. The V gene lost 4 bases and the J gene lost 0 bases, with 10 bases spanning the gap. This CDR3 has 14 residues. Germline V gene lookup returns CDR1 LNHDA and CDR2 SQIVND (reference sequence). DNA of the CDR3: TGTGCCAGTAGTACGCAGTGGGGCTCCTACGAGCAGTACTTC. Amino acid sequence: CASSTQWGSYEQYF.

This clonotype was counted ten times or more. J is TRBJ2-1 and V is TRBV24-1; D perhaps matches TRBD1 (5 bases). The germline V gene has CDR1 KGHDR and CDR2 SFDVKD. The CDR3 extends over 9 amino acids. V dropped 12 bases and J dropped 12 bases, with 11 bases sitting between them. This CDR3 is CAYQGRQFF. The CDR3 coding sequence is TGTGCCTACCAGGGCAGGCAGTTCTTC.

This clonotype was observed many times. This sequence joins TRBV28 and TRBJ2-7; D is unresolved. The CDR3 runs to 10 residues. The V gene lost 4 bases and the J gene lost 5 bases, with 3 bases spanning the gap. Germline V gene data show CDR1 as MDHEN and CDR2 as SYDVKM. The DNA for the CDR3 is TGTGCCAGCAGTTCAGACGAGCAGTACTTC. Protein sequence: CASSSDEQYF.

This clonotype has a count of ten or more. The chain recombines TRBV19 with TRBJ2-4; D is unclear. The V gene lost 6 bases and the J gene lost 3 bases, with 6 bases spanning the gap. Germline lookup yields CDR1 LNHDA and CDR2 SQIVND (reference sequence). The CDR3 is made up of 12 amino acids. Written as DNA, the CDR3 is TGTGCCAGTAGGTCGCTCAAAAACATTCAGTACTTC. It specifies CASRSLKNIQYF.

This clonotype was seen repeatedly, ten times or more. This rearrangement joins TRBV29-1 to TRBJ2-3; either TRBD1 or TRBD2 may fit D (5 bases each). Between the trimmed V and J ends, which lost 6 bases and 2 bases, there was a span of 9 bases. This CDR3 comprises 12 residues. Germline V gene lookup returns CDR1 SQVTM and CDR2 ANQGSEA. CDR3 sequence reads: CSVSGATDTQYF. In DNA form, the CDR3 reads TGCAGCGTGTCCGGGGCCACAGATACGCAGTATTTT.

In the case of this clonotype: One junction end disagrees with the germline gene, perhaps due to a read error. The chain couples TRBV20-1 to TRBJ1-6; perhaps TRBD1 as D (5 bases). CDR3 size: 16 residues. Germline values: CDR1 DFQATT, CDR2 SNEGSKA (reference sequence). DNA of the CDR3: TGCTGTGCTAGTTCTGGGGACCGCCTCTATAATTCACCCCTCCACTTT. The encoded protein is CCASSGDRLYNSPLHF.

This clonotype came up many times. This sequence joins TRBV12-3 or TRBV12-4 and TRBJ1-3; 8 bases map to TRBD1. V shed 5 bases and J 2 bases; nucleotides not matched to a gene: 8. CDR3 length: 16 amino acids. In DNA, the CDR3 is TGTGCCAGCAGTGCACACACAGGGGGAGCTGGAAACACCATATATTTT. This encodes CASSAHTGGAGNTIYF.

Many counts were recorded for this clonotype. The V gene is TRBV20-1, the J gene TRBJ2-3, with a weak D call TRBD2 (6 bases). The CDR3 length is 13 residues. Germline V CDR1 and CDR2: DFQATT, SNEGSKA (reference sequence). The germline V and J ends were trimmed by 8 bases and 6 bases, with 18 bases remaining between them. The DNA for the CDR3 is TGCAGTACCGACCGCGGGGCCTTGGATACGCAGTATTTT. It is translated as CSTDRGALDTQYF.

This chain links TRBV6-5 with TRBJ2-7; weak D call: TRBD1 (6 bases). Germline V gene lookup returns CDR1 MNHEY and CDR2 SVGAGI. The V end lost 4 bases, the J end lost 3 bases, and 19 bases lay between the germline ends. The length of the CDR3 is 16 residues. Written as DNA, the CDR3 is TGTGCCAGCAGTTTCCAACCGCTGACAGGTGGCTACGAGCAGTACTTC. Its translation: CASSFQPLTGGYEQYF.

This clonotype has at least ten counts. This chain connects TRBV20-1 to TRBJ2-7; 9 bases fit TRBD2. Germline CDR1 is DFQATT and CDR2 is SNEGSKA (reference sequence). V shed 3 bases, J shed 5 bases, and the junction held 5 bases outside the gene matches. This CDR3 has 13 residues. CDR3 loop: CSASSGSRHEQYF. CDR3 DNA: TGCAGTGCTAGTAGCGGGAGTCGGCACGAGCAGTACTTC.

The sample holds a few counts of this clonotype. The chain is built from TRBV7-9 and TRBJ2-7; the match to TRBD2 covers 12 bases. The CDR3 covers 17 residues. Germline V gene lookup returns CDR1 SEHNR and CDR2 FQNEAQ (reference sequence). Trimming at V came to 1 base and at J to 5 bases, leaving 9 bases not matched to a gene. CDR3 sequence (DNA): TGTGCCAGCAGCTTAGGGAGAGGACTAGCGGGGACCGACGAGCAGTACTTC. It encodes CASSLGRGLAGTDEQYF.

For the CDR3, the DNA is TGTGCCAGCAGCCGGACAGGCAATTCCAACGAGCAGTACTTC. Amino acids: CASSRTGNSNEQYF. The chain is built from TRBV5-4 and TRBJ2-7; the match to TRBD1 covers 7 bases. V dropped 4 bases and J dropped 5; count of bases not matched to a gene: 9. Germline V lookup: CDR1 SGHNT, CDR2 YYREEE (reference sequence). The length of the CDR3 is 14 residues. The full variable domain, completed using reference TRBV5-4 and TRBJ2-7, is ETGVTQSPTHLIKTRGQQVTLRCSSQSGHNTVSWYQQALGQGPQFIFQYYREEENGRGNFPPRFSGLQFPNYSSELNVNALELDDSALYLCASSRTGNSNEQYFGPGTRLTVT.

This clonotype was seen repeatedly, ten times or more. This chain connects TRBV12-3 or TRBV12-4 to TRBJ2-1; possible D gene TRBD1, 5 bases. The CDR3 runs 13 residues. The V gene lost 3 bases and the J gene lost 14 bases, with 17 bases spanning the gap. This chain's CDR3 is CASSFRYAGLKFF. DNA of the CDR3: TGTGCCAGCAGTTTTAGGTATGCAGGGTTGAAGTTCTTC.

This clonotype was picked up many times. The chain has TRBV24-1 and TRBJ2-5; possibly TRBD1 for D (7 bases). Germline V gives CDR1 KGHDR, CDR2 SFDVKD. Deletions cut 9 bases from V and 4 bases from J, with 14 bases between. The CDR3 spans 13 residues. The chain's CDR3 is CATGRQGGETQYF. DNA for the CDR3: TGTGCCACCGGAAGACAGGGAGGAGAGACCCAGTACTTC.

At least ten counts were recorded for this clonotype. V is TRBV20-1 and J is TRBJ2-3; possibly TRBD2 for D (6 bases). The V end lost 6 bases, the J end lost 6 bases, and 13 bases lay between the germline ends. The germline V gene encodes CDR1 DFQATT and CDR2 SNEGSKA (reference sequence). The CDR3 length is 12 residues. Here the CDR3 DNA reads TGCAGTGCACTTCTGGGGAGGGATACGCAGTATTTT. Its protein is CSALLGRDTQYF.

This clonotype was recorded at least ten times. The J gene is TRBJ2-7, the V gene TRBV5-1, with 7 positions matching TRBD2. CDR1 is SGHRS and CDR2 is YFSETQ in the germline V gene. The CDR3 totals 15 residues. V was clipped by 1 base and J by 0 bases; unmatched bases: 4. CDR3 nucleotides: TGCGCCAGCAGCTTGTGGACTAGGGCCTCCTACGAGCAGTACTTC. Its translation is CASSLWTRASYEQYF.

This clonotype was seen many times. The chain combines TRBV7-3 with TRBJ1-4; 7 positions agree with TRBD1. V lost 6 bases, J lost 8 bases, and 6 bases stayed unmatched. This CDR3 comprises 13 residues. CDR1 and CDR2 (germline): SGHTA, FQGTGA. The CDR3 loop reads CASSQTGAEKLFF. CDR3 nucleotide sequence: TGTGCCAGCAGTCAAACAGGGGCCGAAAAACTGTTTTTT. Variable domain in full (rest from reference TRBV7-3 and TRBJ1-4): GAGVSQTPSNKVTEKGKYVELRCDPISGHTALYWYRQSLGQGPEFLIYFQGTGAADDSGLPNDRFFAVRPEGSVSTLKIQRTERGDSAVYLCASSQTGAEKLFFGSGTQLSVL.

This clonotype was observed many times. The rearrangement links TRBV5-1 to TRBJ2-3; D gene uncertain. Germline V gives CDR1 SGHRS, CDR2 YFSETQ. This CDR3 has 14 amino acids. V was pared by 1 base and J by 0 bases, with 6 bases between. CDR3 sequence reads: CASSLPGSTDTQYF. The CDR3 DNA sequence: TGCGCCAGCAGCTTGCCCGGAAGCACAGATACGCAGTATTTT. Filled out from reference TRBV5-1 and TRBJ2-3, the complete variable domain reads KAGVTQTPRYLIKTRGQQVTLSCSPISGHRSVSWYQQTPGQGLQFLFEYFSETQRNKGNFPGRFSGRQFSNSRSEMNVSTLELGDSALYLCASSLPGSTDTQYFGPGTRLTVL.